This T cell receptor beta chain came from a study of T cells in Graves' hyperthyroidism and ophthalmopathy. This clonotype has ten or more counts. No antigen is known for it. The ends were cut back, 1 base at V and 5 bases at J, with 8 bases in the middle. The CDR3 is 13 residues long. Germline V gives CDR1 MDHEN, CDR2 SYDVKM. Overall study results and limits: Most thyroid clonotypes expanded above 0.001 appeared in blood too.

Amplification targeted TCR beta CDR3 regions from RNA transcripts. A first-round RT-PCR of the TCR CDR3 used the HTBI primer set. TCRdb reanalysed the multiplex PCR reads using MiXCR and keeps one entry per CDR3 protein. The sample includes roughly 740,000 distinct CDR3 sequences, less than 20% seen only once; the top ten take roughly 8%. The TCR comes from a man aged 18 to 30 with Graves' hyperthyroidism. V usage is TRBV28 and J usage is TRBJ1-1, with D perhaps TRBD1 (6 bases). The material sequenced was blood. The CDR3 sequence is CASSLYRATEAFF. CDR3 nucleotide sequence: TGTGCCAGCAGTTTATACAGGGCGACTGAAGCTTTCTTT.